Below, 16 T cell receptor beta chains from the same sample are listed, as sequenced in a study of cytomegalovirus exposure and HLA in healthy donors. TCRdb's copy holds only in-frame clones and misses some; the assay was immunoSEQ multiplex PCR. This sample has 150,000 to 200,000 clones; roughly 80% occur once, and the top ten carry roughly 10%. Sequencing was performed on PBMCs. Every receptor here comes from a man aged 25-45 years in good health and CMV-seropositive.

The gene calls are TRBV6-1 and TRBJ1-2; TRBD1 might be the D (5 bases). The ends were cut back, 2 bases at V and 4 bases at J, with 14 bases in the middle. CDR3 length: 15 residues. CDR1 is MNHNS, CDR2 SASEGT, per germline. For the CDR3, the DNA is TGTGCCAGCAGTGAAACCCCCACAGGCTTCTATGGCTACACCTTC. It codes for CASSETPTGFYGYTF.

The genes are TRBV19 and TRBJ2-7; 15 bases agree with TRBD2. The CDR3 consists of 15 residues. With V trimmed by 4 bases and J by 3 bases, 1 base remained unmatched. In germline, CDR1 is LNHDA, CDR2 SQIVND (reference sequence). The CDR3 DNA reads TGTGCCAGTAGTACGGGACTAGCGGGAGGCTACGAGCAGTACTTC. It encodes CASSTGLAGGYEQYF.

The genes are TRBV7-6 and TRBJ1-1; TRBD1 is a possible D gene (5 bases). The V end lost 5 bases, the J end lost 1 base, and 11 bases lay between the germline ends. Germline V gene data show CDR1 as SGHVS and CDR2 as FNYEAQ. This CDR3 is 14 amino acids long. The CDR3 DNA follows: TGTGCCAGCAGCCCACCGACAGAGAACACTGAAGCTTTCTTT. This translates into CASSPPTENTEAFF.

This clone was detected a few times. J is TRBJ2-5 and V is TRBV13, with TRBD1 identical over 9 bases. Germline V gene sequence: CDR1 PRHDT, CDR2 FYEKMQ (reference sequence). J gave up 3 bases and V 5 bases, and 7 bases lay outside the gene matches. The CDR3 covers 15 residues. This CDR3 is CASSQVRDREETQYF. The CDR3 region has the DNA TGTGCCAGCAGCCAGGTCCGGGACAGGGAAGAGACCCAGTACTTC.

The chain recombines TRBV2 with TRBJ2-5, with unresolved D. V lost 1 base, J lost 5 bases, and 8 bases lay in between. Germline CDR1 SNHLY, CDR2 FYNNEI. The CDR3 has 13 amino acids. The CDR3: CASSEGAGETQYF. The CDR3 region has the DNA TGTGCCAGCAGTGAAGGGGCAGGTGAGACCCAGTACTTC.

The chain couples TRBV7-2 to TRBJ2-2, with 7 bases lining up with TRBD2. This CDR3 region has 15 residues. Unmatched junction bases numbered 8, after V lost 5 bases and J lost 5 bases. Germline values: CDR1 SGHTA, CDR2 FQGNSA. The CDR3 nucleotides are TGTGCCAGCAGCCCCCAGCGGGGATCGACCGGGGAGCTGTTTTTT. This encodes CASSPQRGSTGELFF.

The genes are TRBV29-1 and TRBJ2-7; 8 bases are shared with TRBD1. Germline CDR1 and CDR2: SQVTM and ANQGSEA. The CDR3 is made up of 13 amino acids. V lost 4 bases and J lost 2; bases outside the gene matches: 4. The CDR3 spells CSVGETGAYEQYF. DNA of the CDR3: TGCAGCGTTGGGGAGACAGGGGCCTACGAGCAGTACTTC.

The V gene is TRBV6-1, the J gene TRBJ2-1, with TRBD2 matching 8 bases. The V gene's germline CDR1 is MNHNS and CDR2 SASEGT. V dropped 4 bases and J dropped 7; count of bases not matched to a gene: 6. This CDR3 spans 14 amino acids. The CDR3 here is CASSVGGRHNEQFF. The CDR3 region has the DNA TGTGCCAGCAGTGTCGGCGGGAGGCATAATGAGCAGTTCTTC.

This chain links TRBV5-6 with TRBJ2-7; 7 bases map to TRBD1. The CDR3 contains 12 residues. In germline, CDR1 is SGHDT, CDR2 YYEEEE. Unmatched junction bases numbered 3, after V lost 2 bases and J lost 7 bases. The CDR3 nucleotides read TGTGCCAGCAGCTTCGACAGGGTTGAGCAGTACTTC. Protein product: CASSFDRVEQYF.

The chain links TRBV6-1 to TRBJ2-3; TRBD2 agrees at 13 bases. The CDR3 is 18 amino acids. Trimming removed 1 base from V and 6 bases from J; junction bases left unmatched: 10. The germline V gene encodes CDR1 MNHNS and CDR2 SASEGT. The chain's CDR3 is CASSEGASGTSGEDTQYF. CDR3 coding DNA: TGTGCCAGCAGTGAAGGGGCCTCCGGGACTAGCGGGGAGGATACGCAGTATTTT.

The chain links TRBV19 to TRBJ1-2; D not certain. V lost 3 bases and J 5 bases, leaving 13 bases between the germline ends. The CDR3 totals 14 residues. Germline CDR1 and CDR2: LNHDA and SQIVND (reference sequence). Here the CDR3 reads CASSITGVRYGYTF. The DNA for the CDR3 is TGTGCCAGTAGTATTACCGGAGTTCGGTATGGCTACACCTTC.

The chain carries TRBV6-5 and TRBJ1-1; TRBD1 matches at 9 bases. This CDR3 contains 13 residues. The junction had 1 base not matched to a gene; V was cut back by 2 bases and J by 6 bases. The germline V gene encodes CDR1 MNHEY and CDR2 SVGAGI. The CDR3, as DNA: TGTGCCAGCAGTTACGGGACAGGGTCTGAAGCTTTCTTT. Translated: CASSYGTGSEAFF.

CDR3 sequence reads: CASTVTGSNQPQHF. DNA for the CDR3: TGTGCCAGCACTGTGACAGGATCCAATCAGCCCCAGCATTTT. The gene calls are TRBV28 and TRBJ1-5, with TRBD1 as a possible D gene (6 bases). Trimming stripped 7 bases from V and 3 bases from J, with 13 bases between. This CDR3 has 14 amino acids. The germline V gene encodes CDR1 MDHEN and CDR2 SYDVKM.

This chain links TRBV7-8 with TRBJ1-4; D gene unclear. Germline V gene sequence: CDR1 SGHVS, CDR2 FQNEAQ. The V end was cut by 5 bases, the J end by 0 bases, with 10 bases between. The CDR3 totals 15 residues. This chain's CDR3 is CASSVYGATNEKLFF. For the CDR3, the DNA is TGTGCCAGCAGCGTCTACGGTGCAACTAATGAAAAACTGTTTTTT.

The CDR3 sequence is CASSLPPWADSYGYTF. Written as DNA, the CDR3 is TGTGCCAGCAGTTTACCCCCTTGGGCGGACAGTTATGGCTACACCTTC. This chain uses TRBV28 with TRBJ1-2; a weak D match, TRBD1 (6 bases). Germline CDR1 reads MDHEN; CDR2 reads SYDVKM. Trimming cost V 2 bases and J 5 bases, with 18 bases left between them. The CDR3 is 16 residues long.

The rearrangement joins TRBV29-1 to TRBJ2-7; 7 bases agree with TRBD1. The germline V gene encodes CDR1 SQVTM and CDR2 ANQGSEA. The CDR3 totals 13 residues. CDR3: CSWSRGLYDEQYF. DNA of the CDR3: TGCAGTTGGAGCAGGGGGTTGTACGACGAGCAGTACTTC.